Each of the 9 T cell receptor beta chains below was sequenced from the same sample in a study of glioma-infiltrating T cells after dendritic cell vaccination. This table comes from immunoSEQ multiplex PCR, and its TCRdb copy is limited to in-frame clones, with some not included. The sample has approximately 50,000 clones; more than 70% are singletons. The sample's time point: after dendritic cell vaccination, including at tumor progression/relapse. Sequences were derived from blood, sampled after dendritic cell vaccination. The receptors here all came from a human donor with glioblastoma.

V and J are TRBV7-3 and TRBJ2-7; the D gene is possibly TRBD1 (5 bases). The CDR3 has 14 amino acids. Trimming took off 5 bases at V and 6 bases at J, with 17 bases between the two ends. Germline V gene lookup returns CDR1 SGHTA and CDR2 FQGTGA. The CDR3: CASSIKGQGFEQYF. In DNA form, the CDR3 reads TGTGCCAGCAGCATAAAGGGGCAGGGATTCGAGCAGTACTTC. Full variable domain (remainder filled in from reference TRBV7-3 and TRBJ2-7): GAGVSQTPSNKVTEKGKYVELRCDPISGHTALYWYRQSLGQGPEFLIYFQGTGAADDSGLPNDRFFAVRPEGSVSTLKIQRTERGDSAVYLCASSIKGQGFEQYFGPGTRLTVT.

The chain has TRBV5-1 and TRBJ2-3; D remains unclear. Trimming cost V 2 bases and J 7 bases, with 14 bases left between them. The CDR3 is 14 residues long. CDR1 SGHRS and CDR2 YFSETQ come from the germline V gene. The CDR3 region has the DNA TGCGCCAGCAGCTTCCAACGAGGTGAAAATACGCAGTATTTT. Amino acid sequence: CASSFQRGENTQYF.

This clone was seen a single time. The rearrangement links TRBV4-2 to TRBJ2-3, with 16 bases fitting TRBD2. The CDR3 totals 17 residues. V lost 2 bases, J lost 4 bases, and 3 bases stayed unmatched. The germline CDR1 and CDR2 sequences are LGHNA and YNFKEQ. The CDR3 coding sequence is TGTGCCAGCAGCCAACTGGGACTAGCGGGGGGGCCAGATACGCAGTATTTT. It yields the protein CASSQLGLAGGPDTQYF.

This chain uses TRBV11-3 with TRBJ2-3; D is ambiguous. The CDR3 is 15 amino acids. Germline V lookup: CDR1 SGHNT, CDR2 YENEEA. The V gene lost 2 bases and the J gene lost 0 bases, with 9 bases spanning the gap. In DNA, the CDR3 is TGTGCCAGCAGCTTAAATGGTCAGAGCACAGATACGCAGTATTTT. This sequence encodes CASSLNGQSTDTQYF.

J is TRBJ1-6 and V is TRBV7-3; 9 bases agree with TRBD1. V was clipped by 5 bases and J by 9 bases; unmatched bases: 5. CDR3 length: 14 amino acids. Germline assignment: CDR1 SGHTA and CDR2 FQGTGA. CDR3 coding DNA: TGTGCCAGCAGCCCCGGGACAGGGAGTTCACCCCTCCACTTT. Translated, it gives CASSPGTGSSPLHF.

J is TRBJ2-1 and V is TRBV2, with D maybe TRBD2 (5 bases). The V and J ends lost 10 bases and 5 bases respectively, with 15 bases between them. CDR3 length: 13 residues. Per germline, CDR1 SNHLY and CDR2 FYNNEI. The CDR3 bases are TGTGCCACTAAAGTGACTACAAACAATGAGCAGTTCTTC. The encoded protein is CATKVTTNNEQFF.

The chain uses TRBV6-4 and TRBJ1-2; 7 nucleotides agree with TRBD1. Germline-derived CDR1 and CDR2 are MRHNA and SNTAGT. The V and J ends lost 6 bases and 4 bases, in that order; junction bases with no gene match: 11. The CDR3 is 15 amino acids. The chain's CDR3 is CASRGDRDGVYGYTF. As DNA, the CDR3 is TGTGCCAGCAGGGGAGACAGGGATGGAGTCTATGGCTACACCTTC.

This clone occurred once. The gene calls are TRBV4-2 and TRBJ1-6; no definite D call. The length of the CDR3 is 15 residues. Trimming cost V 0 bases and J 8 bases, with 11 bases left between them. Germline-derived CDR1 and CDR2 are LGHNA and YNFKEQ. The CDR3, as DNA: TGTGCCAGCAGCCAAGATCGGGTCAGTCATTCACCCCTCCACTTT. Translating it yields CASSQDRVSHSPLHF.

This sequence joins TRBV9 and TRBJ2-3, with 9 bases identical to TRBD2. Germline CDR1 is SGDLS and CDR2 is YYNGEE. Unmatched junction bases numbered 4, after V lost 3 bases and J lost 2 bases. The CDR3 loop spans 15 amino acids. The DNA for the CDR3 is TGTGCCAGCAGCGAAGCGGGGGGTCCCACAGATACGCAGTATTTT. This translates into CASSEAGGPTDTQYF.